The 27 T cell receptor beta chains in this list originate from one sample, sequenced in a study of cytomegalovirus exposure and HLA in healthy donors. Both 60 Vbeta primers and 13 Jbeta primers went into the PCR. Clones were sequenced by immunoSEQ multiplex PCR, and TCRdb holds only the in-frame ones, with some missing. This table holds about 130,000 clones, 60% to 80% found once. Specimen: PBMCs. These receptors all stem from a man aged 30-40 years in good health and CMV-seronegative.

The chain uses TRBV2 and TRBJ2-1, with 10 positions matching TRBD2. The trim removed 7 bases at V and 8 bases at J, leaving 11 bases unmatched. CDR1 and CDR2 from the germline V gene are SNHLY and FYNNEI. This CDR3 spans 15 amino acids. CDR3 loop: CASTQMASGSDEQFF. The CDR3 nucleotides are TGTGCCAGCACCCAAATGGCTAGCGGGAGCGATGAGCAGTTCTTC.

Comments on this clone: One end of the junction is discordant with germline, which a read error may explain. DNA of the CDR3: TGTGCTAGCAGCCCGACTAGCGGATATAATGAGCAGTTCTTC. Amino acids: CASSPTSGYNEQFF. The V gene is TRBV7-7, the J gene TRBJ2-1; TRBD2 aligns across 9 bases. The length of the CDR3 is 14 residues. Germline CDR1 and CDR2: SSHAT and FNYEAQ (reference sequence).

This rearrangement joins TRBV5-1 to TRBJ2-5; TRBD1 agrees at 9 bases. This CDR3 has 15 residues. The germline CDR1 and CDR2 sequences are SGHRS and YFSETQ. The V segment lost 4 bases and the J segment 4 bases; nucleotides outside the gene matches: 8. CDR3 region: CASSSRDRVGETQYF. CDR3 sequence (DNA): TGCGCCAGCAGCAGCCGGGACAGGGTTGGAGAGACCCAGTACTTC. The whole variable domain, filled in from reference TRBV5-1 and TRBJ2-5, reads KAGVTQTPRYLIKTRGQQVTLSCSPISGHRSVSWYQQTPGQGLQFLFEYFSETQRNKGNFPGRFSGRQFSNSRSEMNVSTLELGDSALYLCASSSRDRVGETQYFGPGTRLLVL.

The chain joins TRBV19 to TRBJ1-2, with 10 nucleotides matching TRBD1. V lost 5 bases to trimming and J lost 6 bases; unmatched junction nucleotides: 12. The CDR3 runs to 16 residues. Germline CDR1 reads LNHDA; CDR2 reads SQIVND (reference sequence). The CDR3 loop reads CASSFMTGGAADGYTF. Written as DNA, the CDR3 is TGTGCCAGTAGTTTCATGACAGGGGGCGCAGCTGATGGCTACACCTTC.

The V call is TRBV7-9, the J call TRBJ2-3, with 8 nucleotides matching TRBD2. Germline trimming cut 0 bases from V and 2 bases from J; bases unmatched to any gene: 4. The CDR3 loop spans 16 amino acids. The germline CDR1 and CDR2 sequences are SEHNR and FQNEAQ (reference sequence). CDR3: CASSLALAEVTDTQYF. CDR3 DNA: TGTGCCAGCAGCTTAGCACTAGCGGAGGTCACAGATACGCAGTATTTT. Based on the CDR3 plus reference TRBV7-9 and TRBJ2-3, the full variable domain is DTGVSQNPRHKITKRGQNVTFRCDPISEHNRLYWYRQTLGQGPEFLTYFQNEAQLEKSRLLSDRFSAERPKGSFSTLEIQRTEQGDSAMYLCASSLALAEVTDTQYFGPGTRLTVL.

J is TRBJ2-7 and V is TRBV19, with TRBD2 matching 10 bases. J was trimmed by 6 bases and V by 4 bases; bases with no gene match: 6. Germline-derived CDR1 and CDR2 are LNHDA and SQIVND (reference sequence). This CDR3 comprises 14 residues. In nucleotides, the CDR3 is TGTGCCAGTAGTAGTCTAGCGGGAGCCTCCGAGCAGTACTTC. Translation gives CASSSLAGASEQYF.

This chain links TRBV28 with TRBJ2-7; a weak D match, TRBD2 (7 bases). CDR3 length equals 17 residues. In germline, CDR1 is MDHEN, CDR2 SYDVKM. Trimming shortened V by 3 bases and J by 0 bases, and 18 bases separated the two germline ends. CDR3 bases: TGTGCCAGCAGTTTGCTGGGGGGGAGGGGGGGCTCCTACGAGCAGTACTTC. Translation gives CASSLLGGRGGSYEQYF. Variable domain in full (rest from reference TRBV28 and TRBJ2-7): DVKVTQSSRYLVKRTGEKVFLECVQDMDHENMFWYRQDPGLGLRLIYFSYDVKMKEKGDIPEGYSVSREKKERFSLILESASTNQTSMYLCASSLLGGRGGSYEQYFGPGTRLTVT.

The chain employs TRBV6-4 and TRBJ1-1; D is uncertain. The CDR3 runs to 13 residues. The ends were cut back, 4 bases at V and 1 base at J, with 7 bases in the middle. Germline V gene data show CDR1 as MRHNA and CDR2 as SNTAGT. The DNA for the CDR3 is TGTGCCAGCAGTGTTGCGGAGAACACTGAAGCTTTCTTT. Protein product: CASSVAENTEAFF.

In DNA form, the CDR3 reads TGTGCCTGGACCTACAACAACCAAGAGGCCCAGTTCTTC. As protein: CAWTYNNQEAQFF. The genes are TRBV30 and TRBJ2-1; D not certain. V gave up 4 bases and J gave up 13 bases, with 20 bases separating them. The germline V gene has CDR1 GTSNPN and CDR2 SVGIG (reference sequence). The CDR3 length is 13 residues.

The chain is built from TRBV7-9 and TRBJ2-1; 14 bases fit TRBD2. The CDR3 totals 17 residues. V gave up 6 bases and J gave up 4 bases; unmatched junction bases: 8. Per the germline V gene, CDR1 is SEHNR and CDR2 is FQNEAQ (reference sequence). In nucleotides, the CDR3 is TGTGCCAGCAGGATGGGGACTAGCGGGAGTTTTTACAATGAGCAGTTCTTC. It yields the protein CASRMGTSGSFYNEQFF.

V and J are TRBV18 and TRBJ2-1, with TRBD1 identical over 12 bases. Germline lookup yields CDR1 KGHSH and CDR2 LQKENI. The length of the CDR3 is 17 residues. V lost 1 base to trimming and J lost 8 bases; unmatched junction nucleotides: 9. Here the CDR3 reads CASSPLPPGQGADEQFF. Written as DNA, the CDR3 is TGTGCCAGCTCACCACTCCCTCCGGGACAGGGGGCTGATGAGCAGTTCTTC.

The rearrangement uses TRBV11-2 and TRBJ2-5; the D is unclear. Looked up from germline, CDR1 is SGHAT and CDR2 is FQNNGV. Trimming cost V 5 bases and J 2 bases, with 3 bases left between them. CDR3 length equals 11 residues. In DNA form, the CDR3 reads TGTGCCAGCAGCGTACAAGAGACCCAGTACTTC. Its translation: CASSVQETQYF.

V usage is TRBV10-1 and J usage is TRBJ2-1; the D gene is possibly TRBD2 (6 bases). Germline CDR1 and CDR2: WNHNN and SYGVQD (reference sequence). Trimming pared 9 bases from V and 1 base from J, leaving 22 bases between. The CDR3 runs 17 residues. In DNA, the CDR3 is TGCGCCAGATTGTCTAAATTGACGGGAGAGTCCTACAATGAGCAGTTCTTC. Amino acid sequence: CARLSKLTGESYNEQFF.

This clone was detected once. The rearrangement joins TRBV28 to TRBJ1-3; D remains ambiguous. Germline V gives CDR1 MDHEN, CDR2 SYDVKM. The CDR3 covers 15 residues. The V end lost 5 bases, the J end lost 3 bases, and 14 bases lay between the germline ends. The CDR3 DNA reads TGTGCCAGCAGTGCTCCGGTGGCGGGTGGAAACACCATATATTTT. Translated, it gives CASSAPVAGGNTIYF.

The chain is built from TRBV18 and TRBJ1-1, with 8 positions matching TRBD1. In germline, CDR1 is KGHSH, CDR2 LQKENI. The V segment lost 1 base and the J segment 0 bases; nucleotides outside the gene matches: 7. The CDR3 runs to 17 residues. The CDR3 DNA reads TGTGCCAGCTCACCACGAGGACAGGGACTAATGAACACTGAAGCTTTCTTT. Residues: CASSPRGQGLMNTEAFF.

The chain recombines TRBV6-5 with TRBJ2-7, with a tentative D call TRBD2 (6 bases). V was trimmed by 8 bases and J by 2 bases, leaving 13 bases between them. The CDR3 sequence is 13 residues long. The germline CDR1 and CDR2 sequences are MNHEY and SVGAGI. CDR3 coding DNA: TGTGCCAGCCGGGACTTTAACACCTACGAGCAGTACTTC. Protein product: CASRDFNTYEQYF.

The chain carries TRBV7-9 and TRBJ1-1; D gene unclear. Between the trimmed V and J ends, which lost 7 bases and 4 bases, there was a span of 16 bases. Per germline, CDR1 SEHNR and CDR2 FQNEAQ (reference sequence). The CDR3 runs to 14 residues. CDR3 DNA: TGTGCCAGCATCCGGGAGGGCAGAAGCACTGAAGCTTTCTTT. Amino acid sequence: CASIREGRSTEAFF.

The chain links TRBV25-1 to TRBJ1-4; no definite D call. The V and J ends lost 2 bases and 8 bases respectively, with 18 bases between them. Germline V gives CDR1 MGHDK, CDR2 SYGVNS. The length of the CDR3 is 16 residues. The CDR3 region has the DNA TGTGCCAGCAGTGAAATACGGGCGGGGTTCAAAGAAAAACTGTTTTTT. This codes for CASSEIRAGFKEKLFF.

This clone was counted only a few times. The V and J genes are TRBV6-1 and TRBJ2-7; D is possibly TRBD1 (6 bases). Looked up from germline, CDR1 is MNHNS and CDR2 is SASEGT. The CDR3 is 13 residues long. CDR3 loop: CTSPEGTTGEQYF. The DNA for the CDR3 is TGTACCTCCCCAGAAGGGACAACAGGCGAGCAGTACTTC.

This rearrangement joins TRBV5-1 to TRBJ2-2; 7 bases map to TRBD1. Looked up from germline, CDR1 is SGHRS and CDR2 is YFSETQ. The CDR3 totals 15 residues. V lost 7 bases to trimming and J lost 6 bases; unmatched junction nucleotides: 12. The chain's CDR3 is CASATGESFPGELFF. The CDR3 DNA reads as TGCGCCAGCGCCACAGGGGAGTCTTTCCCCGGGGAGCTGTTTTTT.

The chain couples TRBV18 to TRBJ2-1, with 10 bases lining up with TRBD2. Germline V CDR1 and CDR2: KGHSH, LQKENI. The length of the CDR3 is 16 residues. The V gene end was trimmed by 3 bases and the J gene end by 6 bases; junction bases not matched to a gene: 8. CDR3 region: CASSPSASGSFNEQFF. The DNA of the CDR3 is TGTGCCAGCTCACCGTCTGCTAGCGGGAGTTTCAATGAGCAGTTCTTC.

The chain links TRBV13 to TRBJ1-5; weak D call: TRBD1 (6 bases). V lost 0 bases to trimming and J lost 4 bases, with 10 bases between them. CDR3 length: 15 residues. Germline CDR1 PRHDT, CDR2 FYEKMQ (reference sequence). The CDR3 bases are TGTGCCAGCAGCTTAGGGAGGGGGGGGAATCAGCCCCAGCATTTT. Its protein product is CASSLGRGGNQPQHF.

This clone was counted between two and nine times. The V call is TRBV28, the J call TRBJ2-7, with 7 positions matching TRBD1. CDR1 is MDHEN and CDR2 is SYDVKM in the germline V gene. The ends lost 2 bases at V and 7 bases at J; junction bases unmatched: 5. This CDR3 is built from 13 residues. CDR3 in DNA: TGTGCCAGCAGTTTAGAGGGGGCGAGGGAGCAGTACTTC. It translates to CASSLEGAREQYF.

This sequence joins TRBV29-1 and TRBJ2-7; D uncertain. The V gene lost 4 bases and the J gene lost 1 base, with 5 bases spanning the gap. The germline V gene has CDR1 SQVTM and CDR2 ANQGSEA. The CDR3 runs to 11 residues. The chain's CDR3 is CSVVQSYEQYF. As DNA, the CDR3 is TGCAGCGTTGTCCAGTCCTACGAGCAGTACTTC.

The genes are TRBV5-1 and TRBJ2-7; D may be TRBD1 (5 bases). CDR3 length equals 16 residues. Germline lookup yields CDR1 SGHRS and CDR2 YFSETQ. Trimming shortened V by 1 base and J by 3 bases, and 17 bases separated the two germline ends. The CDR3, as DNA: TGCGCCAGCAGCTTGTTGTCTCAGGGTTTCGGCTACGAGCAGTACTTC. It yields the protein CASSLLSQGFGYEQYF.

The chain has TRBV5-4 and TRBJ2-3, with unresolved D. CDR3 length equals 13 residues. The V and J ends lost 2 bases and 6 bases respectively, with 10 bases between them. CDR1 SGHNT and CDR2 YYREEE come from the germline V gene (reference sequence). The CDR3 nucleotides are TGTGCCAGCAGCTTAGCGAATGCGGATACGCAGTATTTT. This codes for CASSLANADTQYF. Drawing the rest from reference TRBV5-4 and TRBJ2-3, the complete variable domain is ETGVTQSPTHLIKTRGQQVTLRCSSQSGHNTVSWYQQALGQGPQFIFQYYREEENGRGNFPPRFSGLQFPNYSSELNVNALELDDSALYLCASSLANADTQYFGPGTRLTVL.

The chain is built from TRBV28 and TRBJ2-7, with TRBD1 identical over 9 bases. The CDR3 is 15 residues long. J was trimmed by 1 base and V by 5 bases; bases with no gene match: 6. The germline V gene has CDR1 MDHEN and CDR2 SYDVKM. Written as DNA, the CDR3 is TGTGCCAGCAGTCCTCCGGGACAGGGATCCTACGAGCAGTACTTC. It is translated as CASSPPGQGSYEQYF.